This entry is about one T cell receptor beta chain. Its specificity is unknown. CDR3 length: 14 residues. Losses at the gene ends were 5 bases for V and 5 bases for J; bases not matched to a gene: 2. The V gene's germline CDR1 is MNHEY and CDR2 SMNVEV (reference sequence). The source of the sample is a study of T cell repertoires in cytomegalovirus infection. The wider study: In the study, CMV epitopes included recently identified HLA-C-restricted and well-studied HLA-B-restricted ones. Indications of both CMV infection and matching HLA type were provided by public TCR beta signatures.

General observations from the study: Using cumulative public TCR beta family frequency, the authors identified those who carried CMV together with the relevant HLA. Within the response measured ex vivo, HLA-C-restricted CMV-specific TCR beta clonotypes were dominant.

TCRdb reprocessed the reads via MiXCR and lists one record per CDR3 protein. The table includes 110,000 or so distinct CDR3 sequences, around 31% detected once. The sequencing used CD8+ T cells from cultured PBMCs, collected from culture after CMV antigen stimulation. The chain combines TRBV27 with TRBJ2-1; 11 bases match TRBD2. The receptor was isolated from a human donor in good health (CMV status not recorded). Some clones in this sample may be carry-over from other donors' samples. CDR3 nucleotides: TGTGCCAGCAGTAAGACTAGCGGGGACAATGAGCAGTTCTTC. This gives the protein CASSKTSGDNEQFF.